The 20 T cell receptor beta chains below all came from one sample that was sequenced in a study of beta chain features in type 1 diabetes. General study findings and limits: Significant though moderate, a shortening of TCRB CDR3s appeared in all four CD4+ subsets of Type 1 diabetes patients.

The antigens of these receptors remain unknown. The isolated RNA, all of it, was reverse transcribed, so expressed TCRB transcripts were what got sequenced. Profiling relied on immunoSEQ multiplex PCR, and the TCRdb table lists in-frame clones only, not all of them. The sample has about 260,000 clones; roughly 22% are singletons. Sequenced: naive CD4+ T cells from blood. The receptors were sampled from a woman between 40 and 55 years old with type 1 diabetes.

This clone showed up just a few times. The chain's CDR3 is CASSQEGQGGWGQYF. DNA of the CDR3: TGCGCCAGCAGCCAAGAGGGTCAGGGAGGATGGGGGCAGTACTTC. The V call is TRBV4-3, the J call TRBJ2-7; TRBD2 might be the D (6 bases). Germline V gene sequence: CDR1 LGHNA, CDR2 YSLEER. This CDR3 is built from 15 residues. Between the trimmed V and J ends, which lost 0 bases and 9 bases, there was a span of 18 bases.

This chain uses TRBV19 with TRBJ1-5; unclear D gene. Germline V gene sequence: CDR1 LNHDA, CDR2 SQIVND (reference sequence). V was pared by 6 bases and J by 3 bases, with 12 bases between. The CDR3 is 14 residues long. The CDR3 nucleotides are TGTGCCAGTAGGCGCGGGCCGAACAATCAGCCCCAGCATTTT. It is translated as CASRRGPNNQPQHF.

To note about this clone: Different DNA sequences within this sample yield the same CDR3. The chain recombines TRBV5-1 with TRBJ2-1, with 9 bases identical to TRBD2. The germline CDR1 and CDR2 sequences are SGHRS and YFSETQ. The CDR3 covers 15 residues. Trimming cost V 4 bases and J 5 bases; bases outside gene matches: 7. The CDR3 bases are TGCGCCAGCAGCCCCCTAGCGGGGAGTAACAATGAGCAGTTCTTC. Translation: CASSPLAGSNNEQFF.

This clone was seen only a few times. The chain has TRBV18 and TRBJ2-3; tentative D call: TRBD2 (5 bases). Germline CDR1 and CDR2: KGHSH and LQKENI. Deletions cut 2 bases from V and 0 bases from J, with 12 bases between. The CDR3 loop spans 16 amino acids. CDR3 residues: CASSPYTAGSTDTQYF. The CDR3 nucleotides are TGTGCCAGCTCACCATACACGGCGGGTAGCACAGATACGCAGTATTTT. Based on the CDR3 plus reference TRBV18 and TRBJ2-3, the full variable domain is NAGVMQNPRHLVRRRGQEARLRCSPMKGHSHVYWYRQLPEEGLKFMVYLQKENIIDESGMPKERFSAEFPKEGPSILRIQQVVRGDSAAYFCASSPYTAGSTDTQYFGPGTRLTVL.

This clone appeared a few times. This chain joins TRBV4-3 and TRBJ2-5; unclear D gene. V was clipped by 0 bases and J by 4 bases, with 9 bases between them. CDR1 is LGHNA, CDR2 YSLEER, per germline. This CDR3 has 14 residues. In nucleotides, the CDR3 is TGCGCCAGCAGCCAAGACCCAGTCCGAGAGACCCAGTACTTC. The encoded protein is CASSQDPVRETQYF.

CDR3 protein: CASSRTSGSVREQFF. CDR3 sequence (DNA): TGTGCCAGCAGTCGGACTAGCGGGAGTGTGAGGGAGCAGTTCTTC. The chain combines TRBV27 with TRBJ2-1; 13 nucleotides line up with TRBD2. J lost 10 bases, V lost 5 bases, and 8 bases had no gene match. This CDR3 has 15 residues. In germline, CDR1 is MNHEY, CDR2 SMNVEV (reference sequence).

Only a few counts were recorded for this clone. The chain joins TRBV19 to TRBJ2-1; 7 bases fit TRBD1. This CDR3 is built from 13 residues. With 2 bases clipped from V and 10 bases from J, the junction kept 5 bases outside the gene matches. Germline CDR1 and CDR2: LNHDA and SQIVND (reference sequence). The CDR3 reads CASSIRGPGEQFF. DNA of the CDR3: TGTGCCAGTAGTATAAGGGGGCCTGGGGAGCAGTTCTTC.

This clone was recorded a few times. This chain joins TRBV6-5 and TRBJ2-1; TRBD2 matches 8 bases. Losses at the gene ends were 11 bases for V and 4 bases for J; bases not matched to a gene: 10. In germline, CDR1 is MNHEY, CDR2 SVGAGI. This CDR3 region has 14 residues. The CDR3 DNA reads TGTGCCTCCAGTCGGGCGGGGGGTTACAATGAGCAGTTCTTC. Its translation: CASSRAGGYNEQFF.

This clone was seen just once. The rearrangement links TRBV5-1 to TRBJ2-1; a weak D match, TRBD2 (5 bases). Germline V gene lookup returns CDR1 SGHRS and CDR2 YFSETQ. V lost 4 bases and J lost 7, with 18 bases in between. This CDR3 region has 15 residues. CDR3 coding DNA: TGCGCCAGCAGCCGCATGGGCTATGGGGAGAATGAGCAGTTCTTC. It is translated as CASSRMGYGENEQFF.

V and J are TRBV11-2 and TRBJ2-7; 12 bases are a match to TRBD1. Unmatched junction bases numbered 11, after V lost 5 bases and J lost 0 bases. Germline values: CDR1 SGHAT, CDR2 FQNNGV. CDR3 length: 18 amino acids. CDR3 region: CASSRSGQGAMSSYEQYF. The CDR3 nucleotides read TGTGCCAGCAGCCGATCGGGACAGGGGGCGATGTCCTCCTACGAGCAGTACTTC.

The CDR3 spells CASSWGQEHEKLFF. CDR3 nucleotide sequence: TGTGCCAGCAGCTGGGGACAGGAGCATGAAAAACTGTTTTTT. V is TRBV7-9 and J is TRBJ1-4; 8 nucleotides line up with TRBD1. CDR3 size: 14 residues. Germline loops: CDR1 SEHNR, CDR2 FQNEAQ (reference sequence). Trimming cost V 4 bases and J 6 bases; bases outside gene matches: 4.

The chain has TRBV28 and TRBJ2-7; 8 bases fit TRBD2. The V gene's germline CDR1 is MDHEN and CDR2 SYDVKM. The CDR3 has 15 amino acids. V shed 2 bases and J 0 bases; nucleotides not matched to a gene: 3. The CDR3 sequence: CASSLKRENSYEQYF. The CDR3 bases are TGTGCCAGCAGTTTAAAGCGGGAGAACTCCTACGAGCAGTACTTC.

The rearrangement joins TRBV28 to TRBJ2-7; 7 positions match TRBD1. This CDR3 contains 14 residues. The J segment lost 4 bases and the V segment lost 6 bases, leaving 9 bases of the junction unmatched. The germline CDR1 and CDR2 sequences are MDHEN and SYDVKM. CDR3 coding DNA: TGTGCCAGCAGACCTACGGGACAGACTTACGAGCAGTACTTC. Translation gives CASRPTGQTYEQYF.

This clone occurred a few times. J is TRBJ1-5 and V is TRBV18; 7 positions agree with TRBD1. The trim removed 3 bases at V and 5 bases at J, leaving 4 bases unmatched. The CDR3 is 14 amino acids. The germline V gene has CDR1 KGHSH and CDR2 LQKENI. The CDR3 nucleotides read TGTGCCAGCTCACCTGGACAGGTTTATCAGCCCCAGCATTTT. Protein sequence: CASSPGQVYQPQHF. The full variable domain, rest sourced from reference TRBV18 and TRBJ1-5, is NAGVMQNPRHLVRRRGQEARLRCSPMKGHSHVYWYRQLPEEGLKFMVYLQKENIIDESGMPKERFSAEFPKEGPSILRIQQVVRGDSAAYFCASSPGQVYQPQHFGDGTRLSIL.

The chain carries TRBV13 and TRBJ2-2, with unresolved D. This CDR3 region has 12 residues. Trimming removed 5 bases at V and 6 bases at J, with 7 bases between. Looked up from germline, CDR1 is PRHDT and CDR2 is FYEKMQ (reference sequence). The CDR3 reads CASSQEAGELFF. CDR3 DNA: TGTGCCAGCAGCCAGGAAGCCGGGGAGCTGTTTTTT.

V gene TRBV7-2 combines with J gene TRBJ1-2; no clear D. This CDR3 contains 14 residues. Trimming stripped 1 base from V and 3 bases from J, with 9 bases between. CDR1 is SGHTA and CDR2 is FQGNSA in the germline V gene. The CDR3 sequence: CASSLGGGYYGYTF. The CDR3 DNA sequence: TGTGCCAGCAGCTTAGGTGGCGGGTACTATGGCTACACCTTC.

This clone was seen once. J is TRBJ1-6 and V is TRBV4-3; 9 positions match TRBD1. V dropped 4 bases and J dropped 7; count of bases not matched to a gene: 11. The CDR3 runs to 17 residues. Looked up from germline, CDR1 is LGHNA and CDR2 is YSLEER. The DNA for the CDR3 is TGCGCCAGCAGCCGGACACGGACAGGGGAGTGGAATTCACCCCTCCACTTT. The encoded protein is CASSRTRTGEWNSPLHF.

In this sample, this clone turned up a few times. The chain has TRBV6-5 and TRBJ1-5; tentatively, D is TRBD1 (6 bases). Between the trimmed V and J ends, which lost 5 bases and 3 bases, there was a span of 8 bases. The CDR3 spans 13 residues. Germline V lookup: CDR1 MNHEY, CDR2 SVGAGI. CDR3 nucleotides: TGTGCCAGCAGTAGGACAGTCAATCAGCCCCAGCATTTT. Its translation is CASSRTVNQPQHF.

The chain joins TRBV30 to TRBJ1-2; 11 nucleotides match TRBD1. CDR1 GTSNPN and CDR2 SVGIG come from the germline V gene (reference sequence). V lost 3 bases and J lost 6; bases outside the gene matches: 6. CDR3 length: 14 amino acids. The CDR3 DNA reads TGTGCCTGGAGGGACAGGGGGCGGTCGGATGGCTACACCTTC. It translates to CAWRDRGRSDGYTF.

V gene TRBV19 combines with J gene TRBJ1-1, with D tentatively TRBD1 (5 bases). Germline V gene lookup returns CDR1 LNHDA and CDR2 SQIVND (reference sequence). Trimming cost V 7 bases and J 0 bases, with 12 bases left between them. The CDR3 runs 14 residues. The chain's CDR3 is CASTGAGLNTEAFF. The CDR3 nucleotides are TGTGCCAGTACAGGTGCAGGGCTGAACACTGAAGCTTTCTTT.